This T cell receptor beta chain was sequenced in a study of blood T cell repertoires in COVID-19. Study as a whole: Italy, Spain and the United States were the sources of the convalescent and acute COVID-19 samples. T cells, B-cell-depleted T cells, or PBMCs supplied cDNA or gDNA.

V was pared by 4 bases and J by 1 base, with 9 bases between. CDR1 is SGHNT, CDR2 YYREEE, per germline (reference sequence). The CDR3 is 13 amino acids. One Seattle source followed patients from active infection through their disease course. Clones were read by immunoSEQ multiplex PCR, and TCRdb kept only the in-frame ones, dropping some. The sample has around 260,000 clones, under 85% seen once. The chain combines TRBV5-4 with TRBJ2-7; possibly TRBD1 for D (6 bases). The clonotype comes from a human donor with COVID-19, enrolled during active disease. The donor label of this sample is uncertain. The specimen was peripheral blood. The CDR3 here is CASSPGQSYEQYF. The CDR3 DNA reads as TGTGCCAGCAGCCCCGGACAGTCCTACGAGCAGTACTTC.